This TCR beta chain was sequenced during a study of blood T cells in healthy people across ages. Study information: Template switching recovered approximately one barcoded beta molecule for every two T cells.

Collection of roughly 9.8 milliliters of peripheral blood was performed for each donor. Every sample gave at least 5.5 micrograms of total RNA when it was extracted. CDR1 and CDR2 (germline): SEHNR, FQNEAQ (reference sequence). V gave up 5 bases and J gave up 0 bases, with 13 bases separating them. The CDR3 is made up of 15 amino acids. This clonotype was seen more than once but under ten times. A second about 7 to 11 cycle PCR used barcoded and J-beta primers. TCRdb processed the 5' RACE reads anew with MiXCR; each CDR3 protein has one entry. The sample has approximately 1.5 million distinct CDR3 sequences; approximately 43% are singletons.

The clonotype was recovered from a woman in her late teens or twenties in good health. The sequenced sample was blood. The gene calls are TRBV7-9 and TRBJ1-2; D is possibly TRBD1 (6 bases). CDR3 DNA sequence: TGTGCCAGCAGCGGGGGACAAGCCTCTAACTATGGCTACACCTTC. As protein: CASSGGQASNYGYTF.